A single sample gave rise to the 22 T cell receptor beta chains below, sequenced in a study of cytomegalovirus exposure and HLA in healthy donors. Primers included in the PCR were 60 Vbeta and 13 Jbeta primers. The assay was immunoSEQ multiplex PCR, and TCRdb's table has in-frame clones only and misses some. In the table there are under 200,000 clones, 60% to 80% of which are singletons. Sample: PBMCs. The origin of the receptors is a male donor in good health and CMV-seronegative.

This clone was observed a single time. The rearrangement uses TRBV5-8 and TRBJ2-3; a weak D match, TRBD2 (5 bases). V lost 0 bases and J lost 2, with 19 bases in between. Germline V CDR1 and CDR2: SGHTS, YDEGEE. The CDR3 totals 18 residues. The CDR3 DNA follows: TGTGCCAGCAGCTTGGGACTATCACCTCAGCAAAACACAGATACGCAGTATTTT. Translation gives CASSLGLSPQQNTDTQYF.

The chain links TRBV4-1 to TRBJ2-7; TRBD1 might be the D (6 bases). V gave up 8 bases and J gave up 2 bases, with 13 bases separating them. This CDR3 is 13 amino acids long. The germline V gene has CDR1 MGHRA and CDR2 YSYEKL. Here the CDR3 reads CASSAGTTYEQYF. CDR3 nucleotides: TGCGCCAGCTCGGCCGGGACAACCTACGAGCAGTACTTC.

The genes are TRBV10-2 and TRBJ1-5; possible D gene TRBD1, 5 bases. Germline assignment: CDR1 WSHSY and CDR2 SAAADI. The CDR3 is 14 amino acids. V gave up 2 bases and J gave up 3 bases, with 8 bases separating them. CDR3 in amino acids: CASSEGGANQPQHF. CDR3 DNA sequence: TGCGCCAGCAGTGAGGGAGGGGCCAATCAGCCCCAGCATTTT.

The table lists this clone with a few counts. The CDR3 is CASSSPAGNEQFF. The CDR3 DNA follows: TGTGCCAGCAGCTCCCCAGCGGGCAATGAGCAGTTCTTC. The chain couples TRBV13 to TRBJ2-1, with D possibly matching TRBD2 (6 bases). The germline V and J ends were trimmed by 4 bases and 6 bases, with 10 bases remaining between them. Per the germline V gene, CDR1 is PRHDT and CDR2 is FYEKMQ (reference sequence). The CDR3 runs 13 residues.

The chain carries TRBV18 and TRBJ2-7; TRBD1 agrees at 8 bases. The junction had 4 bases not matched to a gene; V was cut back by 6 bases and J by 6 bases. CDR1 and CDR2 from the germline V gene are KGHSH and LQKENI. This CDR3 region has 12 residues. The CDR3: CASSLTGAEQYF. CDR3 nucleotide sequence: TGTGCCAGCTCCCTGACAGGGGCCGAGCAGTACTTC.

The V call is TRBV13, the J call TRBJ1-2, with 7 bases that match TRBD1. Losses at the gene ends were 8 bases for V and 2 bases for J; bases not matched to a gene: 5. The length of the CDR3 is 13 residues. Germline V CDR1 and CDR2: PRHDT, FYEKMQ (reference sequence). The CDR3 nucleotides read TGTGCCAGCGCCCGGACAGGAAACTATGGCTACACCTTC. Protein: CASARTGNYGYTF.

The V and J genes are TRBV6-5 and TRBJ2-1, with 8 bases fitting TRBD1. Germline V lookup: CDR1 MNHEY, CDR2 SVGAGI. V lost 5 bases, J lost 7 bases, and 10 bases stayed unmatched. CDR3 length equals 15 residues. CDR3 residues: CASSPHRQGTNEQFF. Written as DNA, the CDR3 is TGTGCCAGCAGTCCTCACAGACAGGGGACAAATGAGCAGTTCTTC.

The J gene is TRBJ2-7, the V gene TRBV7-9; 10 bases map to TRBD1. Germline CDR1 SEHNR, CDR2 FQNEAQ (reference sequence). This CDR3 contains 14 residues. V trimming: 6 bases; J trimming: 2 bases; junction bases outside the gene matches: 4. The CDR3 nucleotides read TGTGCCAGCAGTCCGACAGGGGGCACCTACGAGCAGTACTTC. Protein: CASSPTGGTYEQYF.

The chain uses TRBV7-2 and TRBJ2-5, with TRBD2 identical over 10 bases. The J segment lost 5 bases and the V segment lost 2 bases, leaving 2 bases of the junction unmatched. From germline, CDR1 is SGHTA and CDR2 FQGNSA. This CDR3 has 14 residues. As DNA, the CDR3 is TGTGCCAGCAGCTTAAGCGGGAGGGGGGAGACCCAGTACTTC. This sequence encodes CASSLSGRGETQYF. Full variable domain (remainder filled in from reference TRBV7-2 and TRBJ2-5): GAGVSQSPSNKVTEKGKDVELRCDPISGHTALYWYRQSLGQGLEFLIYFQGNSAPDKSGLPSDRFSAERTGGSVSTLTIQRTQQEDSAVYLCASSLSGRGETQYFGPGTRLLVL.

The gene calls are TRBV30 and TRBJ2-5, with D perhaps matching TRBD1 (6 bases). The J call is in doubt because the DNA end fits TRBJ2-7 better. The germline V gene encodes CDR1 GTSNPN and CDR2 SVGIG (reference sequence). The CDR3 sequence is 14 residues long. This CDR3 is CAWSAGGSPYEQYF. The CDR3 bases are TGTGCCTGGAGTGCTGGGGGCAGCCCCTACGAGCAGTACTTC.

The gene calls are TRBV5-4 and TRBJ2-3; D is uncertain. The germline V and J ends were trimmed by 2 bases and 0 bases, with 7 bases remaining between them. The germline gives CDR1 SGHNT, CDR2 YYREEE (reference sequence). This CDR3 comprises 14 residues. The DNA for the CDR3 is TGTGCCAGCAGCTTCGACTCCAGCACAGATACGCAGTATTTT. It specifies CASSFDSSTDTQYF.

The chain combines TRBV5-1 with TRBJ2-7, with D possibly TRBD1 on 5 matching bases. Germline assignment: CDR1 SGHRS and CDR2 YFSETQ. The germline V and J ends were trimmed by 0 bases and 5 bases, with 12 bases remaining between them. This CDR3 is built from 14 residues. The CDR3 is CASSLANRPHEQYF. The CDR3 region has the DNA TGCGCCAGCAGCTTGGCCAACAGGCCCCACGAGCAGTACTTC.

In this sample, this clone turned up a few times. The chain has TRBV19 and TRBJ2-5; no reliable D call. Germline loops: CDR1 LNHDA, CDR2 SQIVND (reference sequence). This CDR3 contains 13 residues. V lost 3 bases and J 2 bases, leaving 7 bases between the germline ends. The CDR3 is CASSMTGQETQYF. As DNA, the CDR3 is TGTGCCAGTAGTATGACCGGGCAAGAGACCCAGTACTTC.

The rearrangement links TRBV7-9 to TRBJ2-3; 9 bases are shared with TRBD1. The V gene end was trimmed by 1 base and the J gene end by 4 bases; junction bases not matched to a gene: 6. From germline, CDR1 is SEHNR and CDR2 FQNEAQ (reference sequence). The CDR3 has 16 residues. The CDR3: CASSLVVTGGSDTQYF. The CDR3 nucleotides are TGTGCCAGCAGCTTAGTAGTGACAGGGGGATCAGATACGCAGTATTTT.

V gene TRBV30 combines with J gene TRBJ1-1, with 7 positions matching TRBD1. The CDR3 loop spans 13 amino acids. CDR1 is GTSNPN and CDR2 is SVGIG in the germline V gene (reference sequence). Trimming at V came to 3 bases and at J to 6 bases, leaving 7 bases not matched to a gene. The CDR3 loop reads CAWRRTGGAEAFF. For the CDR3, the DNA is TGTGCCTGGAGACGGACAGGTGGCGCTGAAGCTTTCTTT.

With respect to this clone: Its ends do not fully match the called genes, so a read error is possible. In the same sample, other DNA sequences code for this CDR3. The chain recombines TRBV10-3 with TRBJ2-3, with D possibly matching TRBD1 (6 bases). This CDR3 spans 14 amino acids. Per the germline V gene, CDR1 is ENHRY and CDR2 is SYGVKD. CDR3 nucleotide sequence: TGTGCCATTTCTCCGGGACATAGCACAGATACACAGTATTTT. Translation: CAISPGHSTDTQYF.

The J gene is TRBJ2-2, the V gene TRBV27, with 13 nucleotides matching TRBD2. V shed 6 bases, J shed 3 bases, and the junction held 1 base outside the gene matches. The CDR3 is made up of 15 amino acids. Germline values: CDR1 MNHEY, CDR2 SMNVEV (reference sequence). CDR3 DNA: TGTGCCAGCAGACTAGCGGGGGGGTACACCGGGGAGCTGTTTTTT. It encodes CASRLAGGYTGELFF.

The rearrangement uses TRBV27 and TRBJ2-3, with D uncertain. V was shortened by 2 bases and J by 1 base, with 4 bases between the two germline ends. Germline CDR1 reads MNHEY; CDR2 reads SMNVEV (reference sequence). The length of the CDR3 is 13 residues. The CDR3 region is CASSLTGTDTQYF. The CDR3 DNA follows: TGTGCCAGCAGTTTAACGGGCACAGATACGCAGTATTTT.

This chain connects TRBV5-1 to TRBJ2-3, with D maybe TRBD1 (5 bases). Germline V gene sequence: CDR1 SGHRS, CDR2 YFSETQ. V lost 0 bases, J lost 5 bases, and 10 bases lay in between. The CDR3 runs to 14 residues. The CDR3 nucleotides are TGCGCCAGCAGCTTGGTGGGCAGGGAAGATACGCAGTATTTT. Its translation: CASSLVGREDTQYF.

The CDR3 loop is CASTSVYEQYF. The CDR3 DNA reads as TGTGCCAGCACTTCGGTCTACGAGCAGTACTTC. The V gene is TRBV6-5, the J gene TRBJ2-7; D is ambiguous. This CDR3 spans 11 amino acids. Looked up from germline, CDR1 is MNHEY and CDR2 is SVGAGI. Trimming stripped 7 bases from V and 3 bases from J, with 7 bases between.

Here the CDR3 reads CASSPTTGGEKLFF. CDR3 bases: TGCGCCAGCAGCCCTACTACAGGGGGAGAAAAACTGTTTTTT. V usage is TRBV5-1 and J usage is TRBJ1-4, with TRBD1 matching 8 bases. V was pared by 4 bases and J by 8 bases, with 7 bases of the junction left unmatched. CDR3 length: 14 residues. Per germline, CDR1 SGHRS and CDR2 YFSETQ.

The rearrangement joins TRBV2 to TRBJ1-1; D not certain. CDR3 length equals 11 residues. Per germline, CDR1 SNHLY and CDR2 FYNNEI. The ends were cut back, 5 bases at V and 2 bases at J, with 3 bases in the middle. CDR3: CASSQNTEAFF. The CDR3, as DNA: TGTGCCAGCAGTCAAAACACTGAAGCTTTCTTT.